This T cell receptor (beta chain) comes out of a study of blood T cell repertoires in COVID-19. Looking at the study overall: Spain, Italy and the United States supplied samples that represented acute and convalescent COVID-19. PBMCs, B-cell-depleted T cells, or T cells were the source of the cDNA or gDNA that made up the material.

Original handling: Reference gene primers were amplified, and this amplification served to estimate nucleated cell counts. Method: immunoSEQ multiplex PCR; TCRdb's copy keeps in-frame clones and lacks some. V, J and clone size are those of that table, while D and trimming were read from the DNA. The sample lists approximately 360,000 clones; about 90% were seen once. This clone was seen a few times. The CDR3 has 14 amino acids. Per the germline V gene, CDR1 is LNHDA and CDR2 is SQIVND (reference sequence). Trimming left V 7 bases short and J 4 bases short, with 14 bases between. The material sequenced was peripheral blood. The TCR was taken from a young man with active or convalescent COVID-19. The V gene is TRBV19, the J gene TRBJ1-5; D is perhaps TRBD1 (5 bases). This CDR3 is CASTTPGGNQPQHF. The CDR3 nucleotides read TGTGCCAGTACCACCCCGGGGGGGAATCAGCCCCAGCATTTT. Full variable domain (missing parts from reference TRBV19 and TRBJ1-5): DGGITQSPKYLFRKEGQNVTLSCEQNLNHDAMYWYRQDPGQGLRLIYYSQIVNDFQKGDIAEGYSVSREKKESFPLTVTSAQKNPTAFYLCASTTPGGNQPQHFGDGTRLSIL.